Sequencing of this T cell receptor beta chain was carried out in a study of shared clonotypes between healthy human individuals. Some clones are missing from TCRdb's copy, which holds only in-frame ones; the method was immunoSEQ multiplex PCR. The top ten hold approximately 1.2% of the sample, which has 1.4 million to 1.5 million clones, roughly 96% seen once. CDR1 is MNHNS, CDR2 SASEGT, per germline. This CDR3 spans 15 amino acids. J gave up 5 bases and V 5 bases, and 12 bases lay outside the gene matches. This clone was detected a few times. The sequenced sample consisted of naive CD4+ T cells sorted from blood. The subset: CD45RA+ positively selected. This receptor was taken from a man younger than 40 in good health. V is TRBV6-1 and J is TRBJ2-7; 7 bases map to TRBD1. The CDR3 loop reads CASSTRSRGIDEQYF. The CDR3, as DNA: TGTGCCAGCAGTACACGAAGCAGGGGGATAGACGAGCAGTACTTC.